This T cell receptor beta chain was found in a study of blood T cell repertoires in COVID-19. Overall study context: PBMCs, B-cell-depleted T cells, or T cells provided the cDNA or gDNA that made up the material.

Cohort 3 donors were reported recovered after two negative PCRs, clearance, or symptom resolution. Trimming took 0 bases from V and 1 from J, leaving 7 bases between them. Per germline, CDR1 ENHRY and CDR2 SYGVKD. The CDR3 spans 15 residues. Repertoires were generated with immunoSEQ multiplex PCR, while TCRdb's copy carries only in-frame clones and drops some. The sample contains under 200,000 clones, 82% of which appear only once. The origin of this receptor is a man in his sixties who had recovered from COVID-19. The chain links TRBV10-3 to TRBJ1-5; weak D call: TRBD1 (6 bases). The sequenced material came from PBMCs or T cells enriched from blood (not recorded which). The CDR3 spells CAISESGQSNQPQHF. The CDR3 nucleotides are TGTGCCATCAGTGAGTCAGGACAGAGCAATCAGCCCCAGCATTTT.